One T cell receptor beta chain is described in this entry. Its matching antigen is unknown. The entry originates in a study of blood T cells in healthy people across ages. Broader study findings: Any conclusive comparison of naive versus antigen-experienced cells was prevented by using unsorted PBMCs. Higher diversity, along with more naive CD4+ cells, distinguished long-lived donors from aged donors.

V was pared by 0 bases and J by 8 bases, with 14 bases between. Germline CDR1 is DFQATT and CDR2 is SNEGSKA (reference sequence). The CDR3 consists of 14 residues. A sample-barcoded 5' primer and a J-beta primer mix were used in a second PCR of about 7 to 12 cycles. A single record per CDR3 protein comes from TCRdb applying MiXCR to the 5' RACE reads. The table shows approximately 690,000 distinct CDR3 sequences, with 58% occurring only once. This clonotype was obtained from a man in his fifties or sixties in good health. V and J are TRBV20-1 and TRBJ2-1; perhaps TRBD1 as D (6 bases). The sample taken for sequencing was blood. DNA for the CDR3: TGCAGTGCTAGAGATTATCGCAGGGGAGATGAGCAGTTCTTC. Protein product: CSARDYRRGDEQFF.